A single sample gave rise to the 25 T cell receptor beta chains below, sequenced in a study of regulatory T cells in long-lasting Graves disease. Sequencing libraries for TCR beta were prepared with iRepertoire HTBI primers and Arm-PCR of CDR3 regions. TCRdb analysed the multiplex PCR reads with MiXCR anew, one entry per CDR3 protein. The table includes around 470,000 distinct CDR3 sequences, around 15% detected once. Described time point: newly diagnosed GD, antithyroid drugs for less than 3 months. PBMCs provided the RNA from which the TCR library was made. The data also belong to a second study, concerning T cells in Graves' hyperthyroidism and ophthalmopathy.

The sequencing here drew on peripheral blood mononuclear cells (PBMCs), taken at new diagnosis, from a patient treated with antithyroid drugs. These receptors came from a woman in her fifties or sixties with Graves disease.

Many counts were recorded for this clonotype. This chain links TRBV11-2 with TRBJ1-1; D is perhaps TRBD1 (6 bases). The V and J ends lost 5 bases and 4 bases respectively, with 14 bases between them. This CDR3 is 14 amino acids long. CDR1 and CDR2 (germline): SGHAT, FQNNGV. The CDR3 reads CASSLNRVFTEAFF. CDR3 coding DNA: TGTGCCAGCAGCCTAAACAGGGTTTTCACTGAAGCTTTCTTT. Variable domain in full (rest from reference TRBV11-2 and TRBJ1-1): EAGVAQSPRYKIIEKRQSVAFWCNPISGHATLYWYQQILGQGPKLLIQFQNNGVVDDSQLPKDRFSAERLKGVDSTLKIQPAKLEDSAVYLCASSLNRVFTEAFFGQGTRLTVV.

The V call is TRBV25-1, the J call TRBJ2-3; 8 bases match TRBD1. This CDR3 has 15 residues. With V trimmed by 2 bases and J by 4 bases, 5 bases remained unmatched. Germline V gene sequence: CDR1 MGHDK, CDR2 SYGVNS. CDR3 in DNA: TGTGCCAGCAGTGAACCAGGGGGCGTAGCAGATACGCAGTATTTT. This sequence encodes CASSEPGGVADTQYF.

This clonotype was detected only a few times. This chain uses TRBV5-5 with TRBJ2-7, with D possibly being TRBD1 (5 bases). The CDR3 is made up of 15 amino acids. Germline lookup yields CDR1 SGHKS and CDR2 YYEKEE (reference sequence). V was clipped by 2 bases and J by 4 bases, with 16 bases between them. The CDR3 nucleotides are TGTGCCAGCAGCTTCCACTTAGTTTACAGGTACGAGCAGTACTTC. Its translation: CASSFHLVYRYEQYF.

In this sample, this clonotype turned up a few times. CDR3 sequence: CASSLLTSGAYEQYF. In nucleotides, the CDR3 is TGTGCCAGCAGTTTATTGACTAGCGGGGCCTACGAGCAGTACTTC. This chain links TRBV27 with TRBJ2-7; 11 nucleotides align to TRBD2. The germline CDR1 and CDR2 sequences are MNHEY and SMNVEV (reference sequence). The CDR3 is 15 amino acids. Trimming took 1 base from V and 2 from J; bases not matched to a gene: 1.

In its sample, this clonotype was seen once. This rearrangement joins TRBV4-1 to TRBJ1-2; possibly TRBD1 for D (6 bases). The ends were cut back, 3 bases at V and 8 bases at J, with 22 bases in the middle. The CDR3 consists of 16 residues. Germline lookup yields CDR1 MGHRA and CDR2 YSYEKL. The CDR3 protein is CASSHSYRDNKRGYTF. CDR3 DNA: TGCGCCAGCAGCCATTCTTACCGGGACAACAAAAGGGGCTACACCTTC.

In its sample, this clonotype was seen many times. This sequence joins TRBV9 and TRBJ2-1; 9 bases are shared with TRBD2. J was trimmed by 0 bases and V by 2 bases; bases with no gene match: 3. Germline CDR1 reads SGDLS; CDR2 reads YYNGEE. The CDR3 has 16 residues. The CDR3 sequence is CASSVGLALSYNEQFF. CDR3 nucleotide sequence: TGTGCCAGCAGCGTCGGACTAGCGCTCTCCTACAATGAGCAGTTCTTC.

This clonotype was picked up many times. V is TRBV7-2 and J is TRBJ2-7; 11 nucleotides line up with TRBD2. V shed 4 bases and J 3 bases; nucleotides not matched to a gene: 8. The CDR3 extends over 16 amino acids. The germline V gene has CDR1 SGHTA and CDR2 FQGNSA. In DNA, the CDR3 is TGTGCCAGCAGCTCCAGGACTAGCGGGTCGGGCTACGAGCAGTACTTC. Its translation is CASSSRTSGSGYEQYF.

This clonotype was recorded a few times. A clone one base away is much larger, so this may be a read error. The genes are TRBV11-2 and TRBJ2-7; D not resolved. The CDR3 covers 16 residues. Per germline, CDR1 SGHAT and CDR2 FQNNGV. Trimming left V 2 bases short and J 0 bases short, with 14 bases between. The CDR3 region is CASSLSLQISSYEQYF. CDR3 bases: TGTGCCAGCAGCTTATCCCTACAGATAAGCTCCTACGAGCAGTACTTC. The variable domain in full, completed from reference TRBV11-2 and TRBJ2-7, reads EAGVAQSPRYKIIEKRQSVAFWCNPISGHATLYWYQQILGQGPKLLIQFQNNGVVDDSQLPKDRFSAERLKGVDSTLKIQPAKLEDSAVYLCASSLSLQISSYEQYFGPGTRLTVT.

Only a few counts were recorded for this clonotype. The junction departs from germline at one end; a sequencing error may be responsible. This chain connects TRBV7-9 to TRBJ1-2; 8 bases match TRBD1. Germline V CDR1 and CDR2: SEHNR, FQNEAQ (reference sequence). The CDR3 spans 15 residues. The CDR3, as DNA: TGTGTCAGCAGCCGGCAGGGGGCGGACAGCTATGGCTACACCTTC. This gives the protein CVSSRQGADSYGYTF.

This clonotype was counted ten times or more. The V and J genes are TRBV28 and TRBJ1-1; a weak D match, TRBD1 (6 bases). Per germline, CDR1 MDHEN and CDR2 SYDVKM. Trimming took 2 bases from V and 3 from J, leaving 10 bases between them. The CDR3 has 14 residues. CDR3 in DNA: TGTGCCAGCAGTTTAGGGGACAAAGACACTGAAGCTTTCTTT. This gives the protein CASSLGDKDTEAFF.

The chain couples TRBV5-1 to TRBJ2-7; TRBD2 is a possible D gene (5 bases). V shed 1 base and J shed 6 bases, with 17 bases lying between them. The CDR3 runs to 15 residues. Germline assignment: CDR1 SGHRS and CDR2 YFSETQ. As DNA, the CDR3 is TGCGCCAGCAGCTTGTATCCGGACTCGACCTCCGAGCAGTACTTC. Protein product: CASSLYPDSTSEQYF. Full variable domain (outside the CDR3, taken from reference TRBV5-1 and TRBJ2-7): KAGVTQTPRYLIKTRGQQVTLSCSPISGHRSVSWYQQTPGQGLQFLFEYFSETQRNKGNFPGRFSGRQFSNSRSEMNVSTLELGDSALYLCASSLYPDSTSEQYFGPGTRLTVT.

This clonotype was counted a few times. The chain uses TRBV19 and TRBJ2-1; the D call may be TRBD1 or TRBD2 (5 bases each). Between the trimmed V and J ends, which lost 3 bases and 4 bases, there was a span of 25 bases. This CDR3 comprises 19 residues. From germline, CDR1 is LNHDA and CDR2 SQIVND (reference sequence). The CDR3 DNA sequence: TGTGCCAGTAGTATGGGTATCCAGAGGGTTAGGGGAGAATACAATGAGCAGTTCTTC. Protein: CASSMGIQRVRGEYNEQFF. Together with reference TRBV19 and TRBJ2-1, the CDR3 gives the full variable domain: DGGITQSPKYLFRKEGQNVTLSCEQNLNHDAMYWYRQDPGQGLRLIYYSQIVNDFQKGDIAEGYSVSREKKESFPLTVTSAQKNPTAFYLCASSMGIQRVRGEYNEQFFGPGTRLTVL.

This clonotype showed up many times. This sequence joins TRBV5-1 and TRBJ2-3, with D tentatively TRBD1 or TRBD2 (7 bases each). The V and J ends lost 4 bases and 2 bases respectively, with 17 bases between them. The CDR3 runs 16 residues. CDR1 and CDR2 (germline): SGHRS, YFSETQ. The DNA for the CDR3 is TGCGCCAGCAGCCTAACAGGGGAGGGGGTCACAGATACGCAGTATTTT. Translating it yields CASSLTGEGVTDTQYF.

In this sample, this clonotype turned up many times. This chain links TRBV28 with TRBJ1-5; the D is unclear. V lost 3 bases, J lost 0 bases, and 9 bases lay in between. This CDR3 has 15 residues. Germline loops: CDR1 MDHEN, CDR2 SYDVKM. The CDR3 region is CASSFRQLSNQPQHF. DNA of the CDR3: TGTGCCAGCAGTTTTCGGCAGCTTAGCAATCAGCCCCAGCATTTT.

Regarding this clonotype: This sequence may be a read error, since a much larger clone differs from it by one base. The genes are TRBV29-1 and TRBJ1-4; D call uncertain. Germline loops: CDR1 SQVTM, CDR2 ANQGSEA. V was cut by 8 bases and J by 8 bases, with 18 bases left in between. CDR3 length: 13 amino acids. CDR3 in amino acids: CSRQVGQGEKLFF. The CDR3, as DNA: TGCAGCAGACAAGTGGGCCAAGGGGAAAAACTGTTTTTT. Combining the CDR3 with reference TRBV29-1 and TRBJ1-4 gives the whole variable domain SAVISQKPSRDICQRGTSLTIQCQVDSQVTMMFWYRQQPGQSLTLIATANQGSEATYESGFVIDKFPISRPNLTFSTLTVSNMSPEDSSIYLCSRQVGQGEKLFFGSGTQLSVL.

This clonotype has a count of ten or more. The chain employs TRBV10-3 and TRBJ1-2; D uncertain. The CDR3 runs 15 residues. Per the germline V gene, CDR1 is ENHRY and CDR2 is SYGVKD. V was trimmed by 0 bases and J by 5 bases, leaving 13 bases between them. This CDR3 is CAISESQTLSYGYTF. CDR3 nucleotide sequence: TGTGCCATCAGTGAGTCCCAGACCTTATCGTATGGCTACACCTTC.

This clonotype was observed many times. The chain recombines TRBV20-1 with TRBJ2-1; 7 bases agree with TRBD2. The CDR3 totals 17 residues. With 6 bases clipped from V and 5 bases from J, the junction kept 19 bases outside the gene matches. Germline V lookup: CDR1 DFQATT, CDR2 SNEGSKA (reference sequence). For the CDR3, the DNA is TGCAGTGCCCTGCTGGCGGGAGCCTCCAGAAACGACAATGAGCAGTTCTTC. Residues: CSALLAGASRNDNEQFF.

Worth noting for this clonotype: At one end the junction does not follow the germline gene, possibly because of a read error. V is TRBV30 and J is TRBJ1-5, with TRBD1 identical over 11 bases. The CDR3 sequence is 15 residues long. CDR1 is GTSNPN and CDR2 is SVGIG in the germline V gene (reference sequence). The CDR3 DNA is TGTACCTGGAATGGACAGGGGGCTCCTGGGCAGCCCCAGCATTTT. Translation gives CTWNGQGAPGQPQHF.

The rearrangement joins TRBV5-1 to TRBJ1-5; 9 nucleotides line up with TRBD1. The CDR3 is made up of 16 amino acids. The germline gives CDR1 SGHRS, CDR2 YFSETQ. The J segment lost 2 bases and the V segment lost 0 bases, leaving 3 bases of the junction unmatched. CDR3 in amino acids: CASSLGDRGGNQPQHF. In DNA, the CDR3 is TGCGCCAGCAGCTTGGGAGACAGGGGGGGCAATCAGCCCCAGCATTTT.

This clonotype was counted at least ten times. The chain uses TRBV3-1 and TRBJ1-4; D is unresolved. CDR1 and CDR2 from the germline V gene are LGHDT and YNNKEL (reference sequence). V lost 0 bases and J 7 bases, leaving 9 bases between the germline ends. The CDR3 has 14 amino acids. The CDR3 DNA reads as TGTGCCAGCAGCCAAGATGTGGGCCCTGAAAAACTGTTTTTT. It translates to CASSQDVGPEKLFF.

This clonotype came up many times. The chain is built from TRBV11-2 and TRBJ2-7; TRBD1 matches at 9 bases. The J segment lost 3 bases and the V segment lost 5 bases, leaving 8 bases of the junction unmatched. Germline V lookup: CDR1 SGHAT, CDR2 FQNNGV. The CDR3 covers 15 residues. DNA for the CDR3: TGTGCCAGCAGCCCCGGGACAGGGTCAGTCTACGAGCAGTACTTC. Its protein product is CASSPGTGSVYEQYF. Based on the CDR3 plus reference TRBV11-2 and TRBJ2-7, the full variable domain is EAGVAQSPRYKIIEKRQSVAFWCNPISGHATLYWYQQILGQGPKLLIQFQNNGVVDDSQLPKDRFSAERLKGVDSTLKIQPAKLEDSAVYLCASSPGTGSVYEQYFGPGTRLTVT.

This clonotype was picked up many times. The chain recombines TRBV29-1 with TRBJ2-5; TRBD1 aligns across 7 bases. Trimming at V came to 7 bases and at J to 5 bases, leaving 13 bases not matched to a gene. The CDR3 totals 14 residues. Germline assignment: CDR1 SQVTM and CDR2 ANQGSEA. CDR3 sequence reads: CSAAGTVTGETQYF. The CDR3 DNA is TGCAGCGCAGCCGGGACAGTGACGGGGGAGACCCAGTACTTC.

In nucleotides, the CDR3 is TGTGCCAGCAGCTGGACAGGGTCCGATGAGCAGTTCTTC. Translation: CASSWTGSDEQFF. The V gene is TRBV7-2, the J gene TRBJ2-1, with 8 bases matching TRBD1. V was pared by 4 bases and J by 8 bases, with 4 bases of the junction left unmatched. Germline V gene lookup returns CDR1 SGHTA and CDR2 FQGNSA. This CDR3 spans 13 amino acids.

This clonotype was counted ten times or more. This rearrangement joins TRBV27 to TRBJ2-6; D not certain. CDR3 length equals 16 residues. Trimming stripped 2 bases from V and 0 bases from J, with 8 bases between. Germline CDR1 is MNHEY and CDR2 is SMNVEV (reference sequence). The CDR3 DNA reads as TGTGCCAGCAGTTTACGAACTGACTCTGGGGCCAACGTCCTGACTTTC. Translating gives CASSLRTDSGANVLTF.

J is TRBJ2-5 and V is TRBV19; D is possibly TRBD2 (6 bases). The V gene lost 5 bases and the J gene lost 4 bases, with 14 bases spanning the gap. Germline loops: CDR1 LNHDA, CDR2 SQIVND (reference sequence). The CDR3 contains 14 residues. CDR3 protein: CASSPISGPETQYF. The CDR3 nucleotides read TGTGCCAGTAGTCCGATTAGCGGCCCAGAGACCCAGTACTTC.